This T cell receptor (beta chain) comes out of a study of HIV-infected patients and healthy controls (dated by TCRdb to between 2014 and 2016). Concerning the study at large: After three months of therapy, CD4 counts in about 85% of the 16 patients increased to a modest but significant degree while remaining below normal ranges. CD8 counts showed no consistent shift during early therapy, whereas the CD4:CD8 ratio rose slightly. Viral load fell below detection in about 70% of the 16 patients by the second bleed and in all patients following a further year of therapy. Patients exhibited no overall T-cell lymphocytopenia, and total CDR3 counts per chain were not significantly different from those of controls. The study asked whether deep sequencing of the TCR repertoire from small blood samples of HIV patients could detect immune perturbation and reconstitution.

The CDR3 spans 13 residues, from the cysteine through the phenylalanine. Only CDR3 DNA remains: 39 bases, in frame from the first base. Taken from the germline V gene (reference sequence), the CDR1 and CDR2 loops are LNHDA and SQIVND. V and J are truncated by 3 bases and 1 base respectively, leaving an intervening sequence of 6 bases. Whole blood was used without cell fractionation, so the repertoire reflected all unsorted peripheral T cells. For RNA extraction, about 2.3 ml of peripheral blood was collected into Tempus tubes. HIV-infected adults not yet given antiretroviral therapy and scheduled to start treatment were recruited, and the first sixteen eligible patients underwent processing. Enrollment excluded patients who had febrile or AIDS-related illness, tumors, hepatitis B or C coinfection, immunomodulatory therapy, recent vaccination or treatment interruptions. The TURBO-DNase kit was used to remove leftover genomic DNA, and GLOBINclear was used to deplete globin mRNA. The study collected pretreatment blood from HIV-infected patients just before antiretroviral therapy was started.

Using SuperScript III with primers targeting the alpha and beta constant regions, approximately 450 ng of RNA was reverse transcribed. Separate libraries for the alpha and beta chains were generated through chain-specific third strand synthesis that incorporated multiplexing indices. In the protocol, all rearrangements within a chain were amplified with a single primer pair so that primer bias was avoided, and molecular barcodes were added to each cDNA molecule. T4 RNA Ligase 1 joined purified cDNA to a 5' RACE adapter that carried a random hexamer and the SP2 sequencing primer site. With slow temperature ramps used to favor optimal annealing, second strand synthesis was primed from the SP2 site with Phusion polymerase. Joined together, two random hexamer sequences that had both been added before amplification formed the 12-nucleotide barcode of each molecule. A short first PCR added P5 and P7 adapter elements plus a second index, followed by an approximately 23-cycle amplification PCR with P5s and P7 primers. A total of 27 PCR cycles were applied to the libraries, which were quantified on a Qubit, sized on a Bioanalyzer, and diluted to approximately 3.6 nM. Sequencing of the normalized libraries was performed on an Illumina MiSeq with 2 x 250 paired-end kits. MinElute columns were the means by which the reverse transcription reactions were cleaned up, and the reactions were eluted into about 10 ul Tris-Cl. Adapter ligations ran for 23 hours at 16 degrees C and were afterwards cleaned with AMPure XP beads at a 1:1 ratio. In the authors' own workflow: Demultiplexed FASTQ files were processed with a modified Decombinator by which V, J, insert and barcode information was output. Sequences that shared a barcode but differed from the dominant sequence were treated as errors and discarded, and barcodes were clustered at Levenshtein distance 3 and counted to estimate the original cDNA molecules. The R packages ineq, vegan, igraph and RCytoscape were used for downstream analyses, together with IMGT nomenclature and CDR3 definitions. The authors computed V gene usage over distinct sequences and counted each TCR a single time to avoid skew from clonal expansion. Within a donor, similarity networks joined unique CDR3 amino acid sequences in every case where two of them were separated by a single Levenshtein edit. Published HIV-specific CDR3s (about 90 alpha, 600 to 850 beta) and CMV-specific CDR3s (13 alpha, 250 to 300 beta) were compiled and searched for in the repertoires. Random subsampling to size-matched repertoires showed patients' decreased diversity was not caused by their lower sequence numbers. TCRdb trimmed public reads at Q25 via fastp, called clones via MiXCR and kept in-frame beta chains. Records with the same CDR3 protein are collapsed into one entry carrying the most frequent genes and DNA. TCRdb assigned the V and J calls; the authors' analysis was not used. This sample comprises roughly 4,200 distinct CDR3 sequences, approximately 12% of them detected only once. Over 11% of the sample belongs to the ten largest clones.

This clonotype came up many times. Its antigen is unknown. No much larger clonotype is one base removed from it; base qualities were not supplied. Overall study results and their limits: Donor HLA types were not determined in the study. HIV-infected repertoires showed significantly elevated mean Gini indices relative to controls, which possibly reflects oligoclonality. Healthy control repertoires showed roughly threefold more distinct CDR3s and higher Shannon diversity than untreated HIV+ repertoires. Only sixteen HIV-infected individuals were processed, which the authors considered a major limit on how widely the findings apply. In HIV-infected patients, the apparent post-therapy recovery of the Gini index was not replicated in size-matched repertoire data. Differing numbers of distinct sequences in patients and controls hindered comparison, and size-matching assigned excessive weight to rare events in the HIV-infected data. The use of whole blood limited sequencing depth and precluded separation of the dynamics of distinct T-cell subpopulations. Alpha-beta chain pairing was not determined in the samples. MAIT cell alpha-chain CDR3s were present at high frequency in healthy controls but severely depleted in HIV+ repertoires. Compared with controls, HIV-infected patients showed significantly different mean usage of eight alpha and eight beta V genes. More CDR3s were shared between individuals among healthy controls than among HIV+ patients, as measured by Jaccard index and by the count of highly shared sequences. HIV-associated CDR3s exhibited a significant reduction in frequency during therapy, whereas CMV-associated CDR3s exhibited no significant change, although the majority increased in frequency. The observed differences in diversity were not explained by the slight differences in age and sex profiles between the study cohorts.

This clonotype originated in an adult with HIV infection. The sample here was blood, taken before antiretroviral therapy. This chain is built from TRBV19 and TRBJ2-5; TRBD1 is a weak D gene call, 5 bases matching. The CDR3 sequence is CASSIDSQETQYF. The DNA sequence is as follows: TGTGCCAGTAGTATCGACAGCCAAGAGACCCAGTACTTC.